This T cell receptor (beta chain) appears in the sequencing data of a study of T cell responses to AZD1222 COVID-19 vaccine (dated by TCRdb to the early 2020s). Background on the whole study: A total of 233 trial participants underwent TCR sequencing, of whom around 210 had received two doses of AZD1222 and around 25 had received two doses of the MenACWY control vaccine. Enrollment into the trials was organized by age into subgroups of 18-55, 56-69 and 70-plus years, and those subgroups contained roughly 140, 27 and 60 TCR-sequenced participants, respectively. Here is what the overall study found, with its caveats: Conclusions about previously exposed vaccinees are limited, since just 6 or 7 AZD1222 recipients were seropositive for SARS-CoV-2 at baseline. The whole spike protein was spanned by vaccine-associated CD4 TCRs, and dominant responses were seen in regions 160-218 and 743-854. Participants were mostly white British, with more females than males. The authors suggested clonal diversity may have been underestimated. No day 14 peak-response samples were available, so repertoires were characterized only after the peak T cell response. Reportedly, almost half of the unique spike-specific TCRs recognized epitopes lying outside the regions that are mutated in the B.1.351 and B.1.1.7 variants. The 56-69-year group was small, and its depth increase did not reach significance, likely because of low power. A significant rise in spike-specific TCR breadth and depth was observed after two AZD1222 doses relative to day 0 and relative to MenACWY recipients.

Regarding this clone: Its antigen target is currently unknown. Base-call qualities are not available, and no considerably larger clone is one nucleotide away.

This specimen's time point label, per the study, means: about 28 days (+/-7) after the second vaccine dose. AZD1222 recipients given second doses at about 4 weeks or at about 12 weeks were pooled, since spike-specific TCR depth and breadth were not found to differ between the two schedules. Vaccinee samples were obtained from the UK trials COV001 and COV002, which included a single-blind randomized controlled phase 2/3 trial of AZD1222 (ChAdOx1 nCoV-19) in healthy adults. Trial participant PBMC samples were collected at day 0 and day 28 after the second dose for TCRbeta chain sequencing. The CDR3 regions of human TCRbeta chains were analyzed by immunosequencing. From the authors' description of their analysis: TCRs in the repertoires were matched against a reference library of SARS-CoV-2-specific TCRs that had been generated with the MIRA antigen-specificity platform. Breadth was defined as the fraction of unique TCRs that were SARS-CoV-2-associated. Depth was defined as the fraction of total T cells that were SARS-CoV-2-associated. Each spike-specific TCR was assigned to its reactive spike region and to a CD4 or CD8 class using the MIRA data. Log10-transformed breadth and depth values were compared by one-way ANOVA with Sidak's multiple comparisons tests. The source is immuneACCESS, and TCRdb retained only in-frame sequences with V and J called. Part of the clones is not carried over; for the studies checked, unresolved V genes explain less than half of this, and the remainder is unexplained. V, J and clone size derive from that table, while D and trimming were established from the DNA sequence. The sample profile shows roughly 150,000 clones; 85% to 90% of them were found once. Clones ranked in the top ten supply over 8% of the sample.

CDR3 length: 14 amino acids, cysteine to phenylalanine. The only DNA kept is the CDR3, 42 bases in frame from the first base. CDR1 and CDR2 are read off the germline V gene as ENHRY and SYGVKD. V is pruned by 2 bases and J by 4 bases, leaving 0 bases of the junction without a gene match. The chain is assembled from TRBV10-3 and TRBJ1-4; TRBD1 fits 8 bases in the junction. The starting material was peripheral blood, obtained 28 days after the second AZD1222 dose. This receptor was taken from an adult who received the AZD1222 COVID-19 vaccine. The DNA sequence is given as TGTGCCATCAGTGAGACAGGGGGTAATGAAAAACTGTTTTTT. This translates into CAISETGGNEKLFF.